One and the same sample provided the 9 T cell receptor beta chains below, sequenced in a study of blood T cell repertoires in COVID-19 (TCRdb year 2020). The protocol used for the library was the immunoSEQ multiplex PCR assay. TCRdb obtained this table from immuneACCESS and retained in-frame rearrangements with V and J assigned. These tables miss some clones; where compared with another copy, unresolved V genes account for less than half of the shortfall, and the remainder is unexplained. The sample yields 250,000 to 350,000 clones; roughly 87% were counted once. More than 8.5% of the sample belongs to the ten largest clones. Input material: PBMCs or T cells enriched from blood (not recorded which). All receptors derive from a woman aged 18-29 years who had recovered from COVID-19.

CDR3 coding DNA: TGTGCCATCAGTGGAGGCGAAATACCGGGACAGTTAAACATTCAGTACTTC. Protein product: CAISGGEIPGQLNIQYF. The chain uses TRBV10-3 and TRBJ2-4, with 7 bases aligning to TRBD1. The V and J ends lost 4 bases and 6 bases, in that order; junction bases with no gene match: 15. This CDR3 has 17 residues. CDR1 is ENHRY, CDR2 SYGVKD, per germline.

The chain uses TRBV7-2 and TRBJ1-1, with 7 bases lining up with TRBD1. Germline V gene data show CDR1 as SGHTA and CDR2 as FQGNSA. J was trimmed by 3 bases and V by 2 bases; bases with no gene match: 9. The CDR3 totals 16 residues. The CDR3 protein is CASSLTPTGWYTEAFF. CDR3 bases: TGTGCCAGCAGCTTAACGCCGACAGGGTGGTACACTGAAGCTTTCTTT.

This clone was picked up one time. The rearrangement links TRBV28 to TRBJ2-3; the D gene is possibly TRBD2 (5 bases). Trimming stripped 3 bases from V and 5 bases from J, with 9 bases between. CDR3 length: 13 amino acids. Germline values: CDR1 MDHEN, CDR2 SYDVKM. The CDR3 protein is CASSFTRVDTQYF. In DNA form, the CDR3 reads TGTGCCAGCAGTTTTACGCGGGTAGATACGCAGTATTTT.

The genes are TRBV28 and TRBJ1-2, with D possibly being TRBD1 (5 bases). Germline V lookup: CDR1 MDHEN, CDR2 SYDVKM. CDR3 length equals 14 residues. V lost 2 bases and J 5 bases, leaving 12 bases between the germline ends. The CDR3 is CASSLIGARYGYTF. CDR3 sequence (DNA): TGTGCCAGCAGTTTAATAGGGGCTAGGTATGGCTACACCTTC.

The V call is TRBV7-2, the J call TRBJ1-1; D remains unclear. The germline gives CDR1 SGHTA, CDR2 FQGNSA. Trimming removed 4 bases at V and 0 bases at J, with 12 bases between. The CDR3 totals 15 residues. The CDR3 loop reads CASSSRGLLNTEAFF. The CDR3 coding sequence is TGTGCCAGCAGCTCCCGCGGACTCTTGAACACTGAAGCTTTCTTT.

The rearrangement uses TRBV6-1 and TRBJ2-4; D remains unclear. Germline V lookup: CDR1 MNHNS, CDR2 SASEGT. Trimming removed 0 bases at V and 0 bases at J, with 12 bases between. The CDR3 extends over 17 amino acids. This CDR3 is CASSEAYGKLAKNIQYF. In DNA form, the CDR3 reads TGTGCCAGCAGTGAAGCCTACGGTAAACTAGCCAAAAACATTCAGTACTTC.

Only one count was recorded for this clone. The CDR3 DNA reads as TGTGCCAGCAGCTTATCGCGCAGCCAGGATAATAGCAATCAGCCCCAGCATTTT. This encodes CASSLSRSQDNSNQPQHF. The V and J genes are TRBV13 and TRBJ1-5; D gene unclear. This CDR3 has 18 residues. Germline lookup yields CDR1 PRHDT and CDR2 FYEKMQ (reference sequence). V lost 2 bases, J lost 0 bases, and 17 bases lay in between.

The CDR3 loop reads CATSGGLAGDSYEQYF. DNA for the CDR3: TGTGCCACCAGCGGTGGACTAGCGGGAGACTCCTACGAGCAGTACTTC. The rearrangement joins TRBV15 to TRBJ2-7; TRBD2 matches at 13 bases. The germline CDR1 and CDR2 sequences are LNHNV and YYDKDF (reference sequence). The CDR3 sequence is 16 residues long. The J segment lost 0 bases and the V segment lost 5 bases, leaving 4 bases of the junction unmatched.

The chain combines TRBV11-2 with TRBJ2-3, with 9 bases that match TRBD2. This CDR3 has 15 residues. The germline V gene encodes CDR1 SGHAT and CDR2 FQNNGV. The trim removed 2 bases at V and 5 bases at J, leaving 5 bases unmatched. The CDR3, as DNA: TGTGCCAGCAGCTTATTTGCGGGGGGGCAAGATACGCAGTATTTT. This encodes CASSLFAGGQDTQYF. Combining the CDR3 with reference TRBV11-2 and TRBJ2-3 gives the whole variable domain EAGVAQSPRYKIIEKRQSVAFWCNPISGHATLYWYQQILGQGPKLLIQFQNNGVVDDSQLPKDRFSAERLKGVDSTLKIQPAKLEDSAVYLCASSLFAGGQDTQYFGPGTRLTVL.